One sample yielded the 29 T cell receptor beta chains listed below, sequenced in a study of blood T cell repertoires in COVID-19. Profiling relied on immunoSEQ multiplex PCR, and the TCRdb table lists in-frame clones only, not all of them. The sample holds 190,000 or so clones, about 88% seen once. The specimen sequenced was PBMCs or T cells enriched from blood (not recorded which). Source of these receptors: a woman between 25 and 40 years old who had been exposed to COVID-19.

The chain has TRBV4-2 and TRBJ2-2; no clear D. V was cut by 4 bases and J by 4 bases, with 16 bases left in between. Germline V gives CDR1 LGHNA, CDR2 YNFKEQ. The CDR3 runs 16 residues. The CDR3 DNA reads as TGTGCCAGCAGCCCCCAGGCAGCAGTCGCCACCGGGGAGCTGTTTTTT. This translates into CASSPQAAVATGELFF.

The V call is TRBV2, the J call TRBJ2-3; 7 bases are shared with TRBD2. The trim removed 6 bases at V and 2 bases at J, leaving 2 bases unmatched. CDR1 is SNHLY, CDR2 FYNNEI, per germline. This CDR3 has 13 amino acids. The DNA for the CDR3 is TGTGCCAGCAGGGGGGGGTACACAGATACGCAGTATTTT. This gives the protein CASRGGYTDTQYF.

The chain joins TRBV2 to TRBJ1-5, with TRBD1 matching 7 bases. Germline V gives CDR1 SNHLY, CDR2 FYNNEI. The V segment lost 2 bases and the J segment 4 bases; nucleotides outside the gene matches: 2. CDR3 length: 14 residues. The CDR3 loop reads CASSEQQGNQPQHF. CDR3 in DNA: TGTGCCAGCAGTGAACAACAGGGGAATCAGCCCCAGCATTTT.

This clone was observed a single time. V and J are TRBV6-5 and TRBJ1-1; D remains ambiguous. The V end was cut by 2 bases, the J end by 4 bases, with 8 bases between. CDR1 is MNHEY, CDR2 SVGAGI, per germline. The CDR3 contains 13 residues. CDR3 amino acids: CASSYHRSTEAFF. CDR3 nucleotides: TGTGCCAGCAGTTACCATAGAAGCACTGAAGCTTTCTTT.

The chain recombines TRBV19 with TRBJ2-6, with D possibly being TRBD1 (6 bases). The V gene's germline CDR1 is LNHDA and CDR2 SQIVND (reference sequence). The CDR3 runs 16 residues. V lost 7 bases and J lost 1, with 14 bases in between. The CDR3 coding sequence is TGTGCCAGTACTACAGGGTTTAGATCTGGGGCCAACGTCCTGACTTTC. Its translation: CASTTGFRSGANVLTF.

The chain has TRBV11-1 and TRBJ2-2, with 9 bases lining up with TRBD2. CDR1 is SGHAT and CDR2 is FQDESV in the germline V gene (reference sequence). The CDR3 is 16 amino acids. V was pared by 5 bases and J by 10 bases, with 14 bases of the junction left unmatched. CDR3 residues: CASSGTGTSSFAELFF. CDR3 sequence (DNA): TGTGCCAGCAGCGGAACCGGGACTAGCTCCTTCGCGGAGCTGTTTTTT.

V gene TRBV2 combines with J gene TRBJ2-5, with a weak D call TRBD2 (5 bases). The CDR3 has 15 residues. Germline CDR1 and CDR2: SNHLY and FYNNEI. V lost 6 bases and J lost 3, with 17 bases in between. DNA of the CDR3: TGTGCCAGCAGACCCCCTAACACTAGGGAAGAGACCCAGTACTTC. Its translation: CASRPPNTREETQYF. The full variable domain, its missing parts supplied by reference TRBV2 and TRBJ2-5, is EPEVTQTPSHQVTQMGQEVILRCVPISNHLYFYWYRQILGQKVEFLVSFYNNEISEKSEIFDDQFSVERPDGSNFTLKIRSTKLEDSAMYFCASRPPNTREETQYFGPGTRLLVL.

CDR3 nucleotides: TGTGCCAGCAGTTTTACACGAAGTGACTACACCTTC. Translated, it gives CASSFTRSDYTF. This chain joins TRBV12-3 or TRBV12-4 and TRBJ1-2, with D hard to call. The CDR3 contains 12 residues. The ends were cut back, 3 bases at V and 10 bases at J, with 12 bases in the middle.

The V and J genes are TRBV19 and TRBJ1-6; D is perhaps TRBD1 (5 bases). Germline lookup yields CDR1 LNHDA and CDR2 SQIVND (reference sequence). This CDR3 has 15 amino acids. The V end was cut by 4 bases, the J end by 8 bases, with 15 bases between. The CDR3 here is CASSTQTERYSPLHF. The CDR3 bases are TGTGCCAGTAGTACCCAGACAGAAAGATATTCACCCCTCCACTTT. Looking up the rest from reference TRBV19 and TRBJ1-6 gives the full variable domain: DGGITQSPKYLFRKEGQNVTLSCEQNLNHDAMYWYRQDPGQGLRLIYYSQIVNDFQKGDIAEGYSVSREKKESFPLTVTSAQKNPTAFYLCASSTQTERYSPLHFGNGTRLTVT.

The CDR3 coding sequence is TGTGCCAGCAGCGTAGGCGGGGAAATTTACACCGGGGAGCTGTTTTTT. Translated: CASSVGGEIYTGELFF. The J gene is TRBJ2-2, the V gene TRBV9, with a weak D call TRBD2 (6 bases). With 0 bases removed from V and 3 bases from J, the gap between germline ends came to 12 bases. The CDR3 totals 16 residues. Germline V gene lookup returns CDR1 SGDLS and CDR2 YYNGEE.

The rearrangement joins TRBV9 to TRBJ1-2; D is possibly TRBD1 (6 bases). The length of the CDR3 is 13 residues. Trimming shortened V by 3 bases and J by 4 bases, and 10 bases separated the two germline ends. Germline lookup yields CDR1 SGDLS and CDR2 YYNGEE. The CDR3 loop reads CASSEQGVYGYTF. The CDR3 region has the DNA TGTGCCAGCAGCGAACAGGGAGTCTATGGCTACACCTTC.

To note about this clone: Other DNA sequences from this sample encode an identical CDR3 as well. The chain links TRBV3-1 (or the pseudogene TRBV3-2) to TRBJ1-5; 7 bases map to TRBD1. V shed 1 base and J 6 bases; nucleotides not matched to a gene: 3. Per germline, CDR1 LGHDT and CDR2 YNNKEL (reference sequence). The CDR3 is 14 amino acids. The CDR3: CASSQGQGGQPQHF. CDR3 coding DNA: TGTGCCAGCAGCCAAGGACAGGGAGGTCAGCCCCAGCATTTT.

The chain carries TRBV5-1 and TRBJ2-3; TRBD1 matches 10 bases. Germline V lookup: CDR1 SGHRS, CDR2 YFSETQ. The CDR3 runs 15 residues. J lost 6 bases, V lost 2 bases, and 6 bases had no gene match. CDR3 nucleotides: TGCGCCAGCAGCTTAGGGACAGGGGAGGGGGATACGCAGTATTTT. It translates to CASSLGTGEGDTQYF.

The chain uses TRBV2 and TRBJ1-5; no clear D gene. Trimming took off 1 base at V and 1 base at J, with 5 bases between the two ends. The CDR3 is 14 residues long. Germline V gives CDR1 SNHLY, CDR2 FYNNEI. The DNA of the CDR3 is TGTGCCAGCAGTGAAGGAGGAAGCAATCAGCCCCAGCATTTT. The encoded protein is CASSEGGSNQPQHF.

This sequence joins TRBV10-3 and TRBJ2-6; a weak D match, TRBD1 (5 bases). CDR3 size: 14 residues. Deletions cut 8 bases from V and 0 bases from J, with 8 bases between. Looked up from germline, CDR1 is ENHRY and CDR2 is SYGVKD. CDR3 coding DNA: TGTGCCATCGGTGGGGCCTCTGGGGCCAACGTCCTGACTTTC. Translating gives CAIGGASGANVLTF.

In its sample, this clone was seen a few times. The chain has TRBV10-3 and TRBJ1-5, with D perhaps TRBD1 (6 bases). The CDR3 loop spans 15 amino acids. The V gene's germline CDR1 is ENHRY and CDR2 SYGVKD. The ends were cut back, 6 bases at V and 1 base at J, with 13 bases in the middle. CDR3 region: CAISLEGGSNQPQHF. The CDR3, as DNA: TGTGCCATCAGCCTAGAGGGGGGGAGCAATCAGCCCCAGCATTTT.

The rearrangement links TRBV5-1 to TRBJ2-7; D is perhaps TRBD1 (6 bases). Germline CDR1 SGHRS, CDR2 YFSETQ. The CDR3 runs to 13 residues. V was clipped by 2 bases and J by 3 bases, with 9 bases between them. The CDR3 here is CASSFVRGYEQYF. Written as DNA, the CDR3 is TGCGCCAGCAGCTTCGTCAGGGGCTACGAGCAGTACTTC.

The chain couples TRBV27 to TRBJ2-7, with 7 bases identical to TRBD2. Per germline, CDR1 MNHEY and CDR2 SMNVEV (reference sequence). The V segment lost 4 bases and the J segment 0 bases; nucleotides outside the gene matches: 6. The CDR3 is 15 amino acids. The CDR3 reads CASSSRRGSSYEQYF. The CDR3 DNA follows: TGTGCCAGCAGTTCCCGACGCGGGAGCTCCTACGAGCAGTACTTC.

The sample holds one count of this clone. The rearrangement uses TRBV11-2 and TRBJ2-5; 10 bases are shared with TRBD1. Germline V gene data show CDR1 as SGHAT and CDR2 as FQNNGV. This CDR3 comprises 15 residues. V lost 5 bases to trimming and J lost 4 bases; unmatched junction nucleotides: 7. CDR3 sequence reads: CASSQDRGGGETQYF. The CDR3 coding sequence is TGTGCCAGCAGCCAGGACAGGGGGGGAGGAGAGACCCAGTACTTC.

This chain uses TRBV6-6 with TRBJ1-5; TRBD1 aligns across 9 bases. Germline CDR1 MNHNY, CDR2 SVGAGI (reference sequence). The CDR3 has 13 residues. Losses at the gene ends were 10 bases for V and 6 bases for J; bases not matched to a gene: 7. The CDR3 nucleotides read TGTGCCAACCAACAGGGGGCGGGTCAGCCCCAGCATTTT. Amino acids: CANQQGAGQPQHF.

This clone has only one observation. The chain couples TRBV19 to TRBJ2-7; TRBD1 aligns across 9 bases. V shed 4 bases, J shed 5 bases, and the junction held 6 bases outside the gene matches. Germline assignment: CDR1 LNHDA and CDR2 SQIVND (reference sequence). The CDR3 runs 14 residues. As DNA, the CDR3 is TGTGCCAGTAGTAGGGGACAGGGCGCGCACGAGCAGTACTTC. It encodes CASSRGQGAHEQYF.

The gene calls are TRBV11-3 and TRBJ2-7; 7 positions agree with TRBD2. V shed 4 bases, J shed 6 bases, and the junction held 6 bases outside the gene matches. Germline CDR1 SGHNT, CDR2 YENEEA. CDR3 size: 13 residues. The CDR3 DNA reads as TGTGCCAGCAGCTCTAGCGGTTGGGGCGAGCAGTACTTC. Translating it yields CASSSSGWGEQYF.

This clone showed up just once. The chain links TRBV6-5 to TRBJ2-5; 9 bases match TRBD2. J lost 4 bases, V lost 2 bases, and 5 bases had no gene match. Germline CDR1 MNHEY, CDR2 SVGAGI. The CDR3 is 15 amino acids. CDR3 loop: CASSYHSRGGETQYF. The CDR3 DNA follows: TGTGCCAGCAGTTACCATTCGCGGGGGGGAGAGACCCAGTACTTC.

The gene calls are TRBV12-3 or TRBV12-4 and TRBJ2-1; no firm D call. CDR3 length equals 12 residues. V was cut by 6 bases and J by 8 bases, with 11 bases left in between. The CDR3 DNA reads TGTGCCAGCAGCCAGAACCTAGATGAGCAGTTCTTC. It encodes CASSQNLDEQFF.

This clone was detected a few times. The rearrangement uses TRBV7-8 and TRBJ2-7, with TRBD1 identical over 8 bases. The ends lost 1 base at V and 2 bases at J; junction bases unmatched: 7. The CDR3 covers 16 residues. Germline assignment: CDR1 SGHVS and CDR2 FQNEAQ. The DNA of the CDR3 is TGTGCCAGCAGCTTAGTAGGACAGGGAGGAACCTACGAGCAGTACTTC. Amino acids: CASSLVGQGGTYEQYF.

This clone was seen a single time. This chain links TRBV27 with TRBJ1-2; the D gene is possibly TRBD1 (5 bases). The germline gives CDR1 MNHEY, CDR2 SMNVEV (reference sequence). The CDR3 is 15 amino acids. Trimming pared 6 bases from V and 5 bases from J, leaving 19 bases between. The CDR3 sequence is CASRNGVGGGYGYTF. The DNA for the CDR3 is TGTGCCAGCAGAAACGGAGTAGGTGGGGGGTATGGCTACACCTTC.

The chain combines TRBV29-1 with TRBJ1-2, with TRBD1 matching over 9 bases. The CDR3 sequence is 13 residues long. The V gene's germline CDR1 is SQVTM and CDR2 ANQGSEA. The junction had 6 bases not matched to a gene; V was cut back by 4 bases and J by 6 bases. The CDR3 protein is CSVAGTGNDGYTF. The CDR3 nucleotides are TGCAGCGTTGCGGGGACAGGGAATGATGGCTACACCTTC.

J is TRBJ2-3 and V is TRBV2; no clear D gene. From germline, CDR1 is SNHLY and CDR2 FYNNEI. This CDR3 spans 10 amino acids. Between the trimmed V and J ends, which lost 10 bases and 4 bases, there was a span of 6 bases. CDR3 sequence reads: CAIAADTQYF. CDR3 bases: TGTGCCATCGCGGCAGATACGCAGTATTTT.

This clone is a singleton in its sample. V gene TRBV9 combines with J gene TRBJ2-3, with D maybe TRBD2 (7 bases). The V gene lost 0 bases and the J gene lost 4 bases, with 12 bases spanning the gap. This CDR3 has 15 residues. Germline loops: CDR1 SGDLS, CDR2 YYNGEE. The CDR3 region has the DNA TGTGCCAGCAGCGTAGGGGGGGGCTGGGCAGATACGCAGTATTTT. This sequence encodes CASSVGGGWADTQYF.